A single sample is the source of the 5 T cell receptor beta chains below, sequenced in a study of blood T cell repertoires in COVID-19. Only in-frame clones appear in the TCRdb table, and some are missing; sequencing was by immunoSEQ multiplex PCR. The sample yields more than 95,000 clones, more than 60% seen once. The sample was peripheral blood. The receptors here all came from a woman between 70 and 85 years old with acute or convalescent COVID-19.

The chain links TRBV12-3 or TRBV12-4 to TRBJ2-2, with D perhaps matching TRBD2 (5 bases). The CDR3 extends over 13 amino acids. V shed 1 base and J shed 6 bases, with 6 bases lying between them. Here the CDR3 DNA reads TGTGCCAGCAGTTTAGGGCGGGCCGGGGAGCTGTTTTTT. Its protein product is CASSLGRAGELFF.

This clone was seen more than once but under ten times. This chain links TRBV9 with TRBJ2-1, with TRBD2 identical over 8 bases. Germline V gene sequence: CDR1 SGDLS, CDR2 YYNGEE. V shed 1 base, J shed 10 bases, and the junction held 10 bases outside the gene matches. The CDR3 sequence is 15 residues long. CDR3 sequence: CASSVTGGPVREQFF. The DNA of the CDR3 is TGTGCCAGCAGCGTAACGGGGGGGCCGGTACGGGAGCAGTTCTTC.

The CDR3 DNA follows: TGTGCCAGCTCACCGATCGGACAGTACAATGAGCAGTTCTTC. Translated: CASSPIGQYNEQFF. V gene TRBV18 combines with J gene TRBJ2-1, with D possibly matching TRBD1 (6 bases). This CDR3 spans 14 amino acids. Per the germline V gene, CDR1 is KGHSH and CDR2 is LQKENI. Trimming removed 3 bases at V and 4 bases at J, with 10 bases between.

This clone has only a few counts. CDR3 protein: CASSEFGADTGELFF. The CDR3, as DNA: TGTGCCAGCAGTGAGTTTGGGGCCGACACCGGGGAGCTGTTTTTT. The chain is built from TRBV9 and TRBJ2-2; TRBD1 might be the D (5 bases). The CDR3 contains 15 residues. Between the trimmed V and J ends, which lost 5 bases and 3 bases, there was a span of 14 bases. Looked up from germline, CDR1 is SGDLS and CDR2 is YYNGEE.

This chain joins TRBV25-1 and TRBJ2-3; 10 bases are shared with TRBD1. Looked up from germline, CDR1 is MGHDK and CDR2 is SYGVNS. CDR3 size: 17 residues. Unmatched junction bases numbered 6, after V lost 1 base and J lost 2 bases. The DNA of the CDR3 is TGTGCCAGCAGTGAATTTAGGACAGGGGGAATCACAGATACGCAGTATTTT. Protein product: CASSEFRTGGITDTQYF.